This paragraph reports one TCR beta chain. This sample is drawn from a study of blood T cell repertoires in COVID-19. Study-wide context: Some COVID-19 samples were acute and others convalescent; all came from the United States, Italy and Spain.

Some clones are missing from TCRdb's copy, which holds only in-frame ones; the method was immunoSEQ multiplex PCR. The sample lists approximately 190,000 clones; approximately 86% were seen once. The V and J ends lost 2 bases and 2 bases, in that order; junction bases with no gene match: 8. This CDR3 is 16 amino acids long. Germline loops: CDR1 SGHNT, CDR2 YYREEE (reference sequence). The TCR originated in a man between 65 and 79 years old with active or convalescent COVID-19. The chain recombines TRBV5-4 with TRBJ2-7; 9 bases align to TRBD1. Material: peripheral blood. CDR3 sequence (DNA): TGTGCCAGCAGCTTCCAAACCGGGACAGGGACCTACGAGCAGTACTTC. This sequence encodes CASSFQTGTGTYEQYF.